This T cell receptor (beta chain) originates from a study of T cell responses to AZD1222 COVID-19 vaccine. Sequencing was performed with immunoSEQ multiplex PCR; in TCRdb, only in-frame clones are kept and a portion is missing. This table holds about 140,000 clones, about 90% found once. This CDR3 spans 18 amino acids. V dropped 7 bases and J dropped 4; count of bases not matched to a gene: 21. Sequenced material: peripheral blood, taken on day 0 of AZD1222 vaccination. The V gene is TRBV23-1, the J gene TRBJ1-1, with 7 bases fitting TRBD1. TRBV23-1 is sorted into the ORF group, with uncertain function. The source of this sequence is an adult in good health. The DNA for the CDR3 is TGCGCCAGCAAGAGATTGCGCCGATACAGGGGTCGTTCCACTGAAGCTTTCTTT. Translating it yields CASKRLRRYRGRSTEAFF.